This T cell receptor (beta chain) is from a study of T cell responses to AZD1222 COVID-19 vaccine. CDR1 and CDR2 from the germline V gene are SGHTA and FQGNSA. V trimming: 3 bases; J trimming: 2 bases; junction bases outside the gene matches: 6. This CDR3 has 17 amino acids. Repertoires were generated with immunoSEQ multiplex PCR, while TCRdb's copy carries only in-frame clones and drops some. The table shows 84,000 or so clones, with 88% occurring only once. The V call is TRBV7-2, the J call TRBJ2-3, with 12 bases lining up with TRBD2. This specimen consisted of peripheral blood, obtained on day 0 of MenACWY control vaccination. This sequence originates from an adult in good health. CDR3 protein: CASSLRLAGGYTDTQYF. The CDR3 DNA follows: TGTGCCAGCAGCTTGAGGCTAGCGGGGGGGTACACAGATACGCAGTATTTT.